This T cell receptor (beta chain) was profiled in a study of blood T cell repertoires in COVID-19. Study-wide context: The United States, Italy and Spain were the sources of the acute and convalescent COVID-19 samples. T cells, B-cell-depleted T cells, or PBMCs provided the cDNA or gDNA that served as material.

Per the original data handling: Reference gene primer amplification gave nucleated cell count estimates. Data came from immunoSEQ multiplex PCR; TCRdb stores just in-frame clones and leaves some out. The D gene and trimming were derived from the DNA, and the V and J assignments and clone size from that table. This table holds fewer than 120,000 clones, approximately 85% found once. From germline, CDR1 is SGHTA and CDR2 FQGNSA. This CDR3 is built from 11 residues. About this clone itself: A read error may account for a junction end that differs from germline.

The genes are TRBV7-2 and TRBJ2-3; 7 bases agree with TRBD1. The sequence derives from a woman aged 55-69 years with acute or convalescent COVID-19. Sample: peripheral blood. DNA for the CDR3: TGTGCCAGCAGCTCCCGGGACAGCATAGATTTT. Encoded protein: CASSSRDSIDF. The full variable domain, its missing parts supplied by reference TRBV7-2 and TRBJ2-3, is GAGVSQSPSNKVTEKGKDVELRCDPISGHTALYWYRQSLGQGLEFLIYFQGNSAPDKSGLPSDRFSAERTGGSVSTLTIQRTQQEDSAVYLCASSSRDSIDFGPGTRLTVL.